Sequencing of this T cell receptor (beta chain) was carried out in a study of T cells after yellow fever vaccination (dated by TCRdb to about 2019). A note on the overall study: The SMART-Seq v4 Ultra Low Input RNA kit was used to prepare libraries from fractions with low cell numbers. To track T-cell clones before and after primary and booster YFV17D yellow fever vaccination, bulk TCR alpha and beta repertoires were sequenced longitudinally. Two healthy male donors made up the cohort, one aged 18 to 30 years and the other aged 30 to 39 years. Blood was collected at multiple timepoints before and after primary and secondary immunization, and bulk PBMC replicates and cell subsets were isolated. Study-wide findings and limitations: After the booster, most of the clones that had expanded following primary vaccination were detected again (almost 98% of CD4 and around 90% of CD8), which suggests that memory was broadly maintained. FACS-sorted repertoires could contain abundant contaminating clonotypes from the bulk population, so computational filtering was required. A small fraction of clonotypes appeared in both the CD4 and CD8 compartments, likely as a result of convergent recombination. The secondary T-cell response was found to be weaker but faster than the primary response, with a peak reached on day 5 rather than on day 15. The study included only two donors, which limits how far the findings can be generalized.

TCR cDNA was made using 5'RACE template switching, a step that added a universal primer site and unique molecular identifiers. cDNA synthesis was primed from both the TCR alpha and TCR beta constant segments. Two PCR steps were used to amplify libraries, with sample barcodes and sequencing adapters being added in the second step. Libraries were sequenced on Illumina HiSeq 2500 (2x100 bp) or NovaSeq (2x150 bp). The source study handled its data this way. MIGEC was used to demultiplex reads and collapse the reads into UMI consensus sequences, and MiXCR was used for V(D)J alignment. Using edgeR on replicate PBMC samples, clonotypes were called vaccine-responding if FDR was below 0.01 and the log2 fold change was above 5 up to day 15. Each bulk clonotype was labeled CD4 or CD8 based on which sequenced repertoire, CD4 or CD8, contained the clonotype at higher abundance. The public reads were reanalyzed by TCRdb: fastp trimming at Q25, MiXCR alignment, in-frame beta chains only. Every distinct CDR3 protein forms one entry, paired with its most common genes and DNA. These V and J calls rely on TCRdb rather than the paper's analysis. The table for this sample lists around 550,000 distinct CDR3 sequences; about 19% of them were counted only once. Clones ranked in the top ten supply about 13% of the sample.

The treatment or condition label corresponds to: live attenuated yellow fever vaccine strain. At every blood-draw timepoint, two biological replicates of bulk PBMCs were collected. A standard Ficoll-Paque protocol was used to isolate PBMCs from peripheral blood. RNA was extracted with TriZol from bulk PBMCs, CD4 and CD8 fractions, and dextramer-positive and dextramer-negative fractions. Details on this clonotype: The antigen this receptor binds is unknown. Base qualities were left out, and no much larger clone turns up one base away.

The source is a man aged 25 to 40 who received the YFV17D yellow fever vaccine. The sequencing here drew on PBMCs, taken 15 days after the yellow fever booster vaccination.

Read as DNA, the sequence is TGCGCCAGCAGCTTATCAGGGGCGAATCAGCCCCAGCATTTT. Translation gives CASSLSGANQPQHF. Rearrangement joined TRBV5-1 to TRBJ1-5; a tentative D call is TRBD1 (6 bases match). V gives up 2 bases and J gives up 4 bases, and the segment between their germline ends measures 10 bases. The CDR3 runs 14 amino acids, cysteine and phenylalanine included. Only the CDR3 region is kept as DNA, spanning 42 bases read in frame from base 1. CDR1 is given as SGHRS and CDR2 as YFSETQ, both from the germline V gene.